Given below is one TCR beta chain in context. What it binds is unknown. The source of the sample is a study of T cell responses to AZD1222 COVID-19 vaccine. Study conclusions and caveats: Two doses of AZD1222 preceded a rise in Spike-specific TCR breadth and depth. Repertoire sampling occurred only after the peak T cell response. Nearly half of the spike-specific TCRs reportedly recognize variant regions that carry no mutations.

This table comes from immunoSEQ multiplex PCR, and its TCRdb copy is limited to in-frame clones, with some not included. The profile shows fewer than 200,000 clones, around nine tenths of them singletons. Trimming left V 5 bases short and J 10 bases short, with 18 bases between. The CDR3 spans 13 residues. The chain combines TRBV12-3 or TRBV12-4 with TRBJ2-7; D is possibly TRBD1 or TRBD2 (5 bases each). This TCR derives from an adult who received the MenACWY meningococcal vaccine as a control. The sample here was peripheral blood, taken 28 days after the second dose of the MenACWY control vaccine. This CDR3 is CASSVSGTEQQYF. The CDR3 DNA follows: TGTGCCAGCAGTGTATCCGGGACGGAGCAACAGTACTTC.